The present entry profiles one T cell receptor (beta chain) with its context. The germline V gene encodes CDR1 MGHDK and CDR2 SYGVNS. Trimming removed 3 bases at V and 0 bases at J, with 9 bases between. The CDR3 covers 15 residues. The data were obtained in a study of control samples from healthy donors and cancer patients. Generated by immunoSEQ multiplex PCR, the TCRdb table keeps only in-frame clones and is missing some. The data show fewer than 100,000 clones, with about 88% seen just once and around 5.4% held by the top ten. The chain joins TRBV25-1 to TRBJ1-3; D gene uncertain. The clonotype comes from a woman in her 50s in good health. Sequenced input: blood. In DNA form, the CDR3 reads TGTGCCAGCAGTGACTTACTGAGCTCTGGAAACACCATATATTTT. Translating gives CASSDLLSSGNTIYF.